Described below is a single T cell receptor beta chain sequence and its context. Its antigen is as yet unknown. Germline CDR1 is LNHDA and CDR2 is SQIVND (reference sequence). This CDR3 contains 14 residues. The V end lost 4 bases, the J end lost 9 bases, and 13 bases lay between the germline ends. The study profiled TCR beta VDJ and CDR3 using genomic DNA as template. Each CDR3 protein is one row after TCRdb ran MiXCR on the reads. In the table there are about 190,000 distinct CDR3 sequences, 54% of which are singletons. These data are taken from a study of CD8+CD57+ T cells in acquired aplastic anemia. Study-wide results and limits: In CD8+ cells, Simpson's diversity showed no significant difference between patients and controls. Between patients and controls, twenty-nine CD8+ CDR3 sequences were found in common.

The sample was sorted CD4+, CD8+, or CD8+CD57+ T cells (not recorded which) from PBMCs. J is TRBJ1-6 and V is TRBV19, with a weak D call TRBD1 (6 bases). This TCR derives from a human donor in good health, serving as a control. The CDR3 bases are TGTGCCAGTAGTACTGGACAGTCAGGTTCACCCCTCCACTTT. Protein: CASSTGQSGSPLHF.